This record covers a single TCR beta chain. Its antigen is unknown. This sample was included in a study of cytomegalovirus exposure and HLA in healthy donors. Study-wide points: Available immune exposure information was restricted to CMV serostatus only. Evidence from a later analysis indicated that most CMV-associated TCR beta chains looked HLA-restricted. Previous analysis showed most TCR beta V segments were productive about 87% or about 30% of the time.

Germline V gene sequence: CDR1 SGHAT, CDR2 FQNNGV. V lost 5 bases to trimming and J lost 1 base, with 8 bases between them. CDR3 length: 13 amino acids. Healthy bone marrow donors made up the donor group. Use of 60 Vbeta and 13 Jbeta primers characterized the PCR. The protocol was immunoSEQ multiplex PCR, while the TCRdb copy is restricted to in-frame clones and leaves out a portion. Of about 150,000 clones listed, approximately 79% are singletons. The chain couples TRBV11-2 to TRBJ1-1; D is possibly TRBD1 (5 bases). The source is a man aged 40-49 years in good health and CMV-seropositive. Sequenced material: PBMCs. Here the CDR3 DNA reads TGTGCCAGCAGCCCAGGGTCGAACACTGAAGCTTTCTTT. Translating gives CASSPGSNTEAFF. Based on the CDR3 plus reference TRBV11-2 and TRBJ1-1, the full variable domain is EAGVAQSPRYKIIEKRQSVAFWCNPISGHATLYWYQQILGQGPKLLIQFQNNGVVDDSQLPKDRFSAERLKGVDSTLKIQPAKLEDSAVYLCASSPGSNTEAFFGQGTRLTVV.